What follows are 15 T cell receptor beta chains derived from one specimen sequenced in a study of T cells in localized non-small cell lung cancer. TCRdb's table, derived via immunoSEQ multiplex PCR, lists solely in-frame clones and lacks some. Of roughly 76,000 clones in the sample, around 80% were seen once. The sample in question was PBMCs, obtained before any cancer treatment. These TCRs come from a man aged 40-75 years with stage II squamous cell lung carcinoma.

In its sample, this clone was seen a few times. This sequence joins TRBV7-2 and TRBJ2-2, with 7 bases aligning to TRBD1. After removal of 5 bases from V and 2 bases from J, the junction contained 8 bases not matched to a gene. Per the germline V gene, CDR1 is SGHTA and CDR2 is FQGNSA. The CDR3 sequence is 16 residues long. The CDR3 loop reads CASSSQGEINTGELFF. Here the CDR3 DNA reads TGTGCCAGCAGCAGTCAGGGGGAAATCAACACCGGGGAGCTGTTTTTT.

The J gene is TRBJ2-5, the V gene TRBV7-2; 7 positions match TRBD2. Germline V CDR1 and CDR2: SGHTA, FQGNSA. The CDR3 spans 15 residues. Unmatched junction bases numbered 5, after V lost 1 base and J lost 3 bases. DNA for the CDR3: TGTGCCAGCAGCTTAGGGCTGCTAGCGGAAGAGACCCAGTACTTC. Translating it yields CASSLGLLAEETQYF. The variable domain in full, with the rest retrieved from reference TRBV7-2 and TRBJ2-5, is GAGVSQSPSNKVTEKGKDVELRCDPISGHTALYWYRQSLGQGLEFLIYFQGNSAPDKSGLPSDRFSAERTGGSVSTLTIQRTQQEDSAVYLCASSLGLLAEETQYFGPGTRLLVL.

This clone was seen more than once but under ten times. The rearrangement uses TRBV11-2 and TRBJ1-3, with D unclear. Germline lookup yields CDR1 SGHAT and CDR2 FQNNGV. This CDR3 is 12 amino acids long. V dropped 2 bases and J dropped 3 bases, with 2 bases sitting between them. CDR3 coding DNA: TGTGCCAGCAGCTTACATGGAAACACCATATATTTT. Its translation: CASSLHGNTIYF.

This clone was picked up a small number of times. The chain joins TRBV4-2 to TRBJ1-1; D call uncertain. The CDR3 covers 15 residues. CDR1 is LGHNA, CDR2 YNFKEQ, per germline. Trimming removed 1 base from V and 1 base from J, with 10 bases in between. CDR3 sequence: CASSQAPDRNTEAFF. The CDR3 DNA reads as TGTGCCAGCAGCCAAGCCCCGGACCGGAACACTGAAGCTTTCTTT.

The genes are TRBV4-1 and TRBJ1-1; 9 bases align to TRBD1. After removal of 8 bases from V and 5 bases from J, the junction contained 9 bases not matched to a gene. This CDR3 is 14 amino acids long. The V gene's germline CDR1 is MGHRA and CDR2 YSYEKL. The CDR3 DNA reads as TGCGCCAGCTCCCGGGACAGGGTTGTGACTGAAGCTTTCTTT. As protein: CASSRDRVVTEAFF.

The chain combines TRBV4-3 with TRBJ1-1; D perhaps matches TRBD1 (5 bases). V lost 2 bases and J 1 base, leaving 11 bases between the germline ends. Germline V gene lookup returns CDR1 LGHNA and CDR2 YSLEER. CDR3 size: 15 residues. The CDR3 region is CASSQQGFGNTEAFF. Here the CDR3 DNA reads TGCGCCAGCAGCCAACAGGGTTTTGGGAACACTGAAGCTTTCTTT.

The CDR3 loop is CAISEVSGSGEQYF. For the CDR3, the DNA is TGTGCCATCAGTGAGGTTAGCGGGAGTGGCGAGCAGTACTTC. V is TRBV10-3 and J is TRBJ2-7, with 9 bases identical to TRBD2. Losses at the gene ends were 2 bases for V and 6 bases for J; bases not matched to a gene: 5. Germline V CDR1 and CDR2: ENHRY, SYGVKD. This CDR3 contains 14 residues.

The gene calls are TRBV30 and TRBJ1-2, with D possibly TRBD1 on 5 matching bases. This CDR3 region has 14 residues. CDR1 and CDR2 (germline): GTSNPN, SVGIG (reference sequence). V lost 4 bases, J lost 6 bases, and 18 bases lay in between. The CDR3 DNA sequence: TGTGCCTGGAATAAGGACCAGGACATCGATGGCTACACCTTC. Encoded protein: CAWNKDQDIDGYTF.

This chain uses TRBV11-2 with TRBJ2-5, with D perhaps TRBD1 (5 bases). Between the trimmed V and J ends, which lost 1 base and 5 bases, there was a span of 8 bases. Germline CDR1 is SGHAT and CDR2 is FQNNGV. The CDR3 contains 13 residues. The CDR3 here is CASSLAGKETQYF. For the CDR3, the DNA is TGTGCCAGCAGCTTAGCAGGGAAGGAGACCCAGTACTTC.

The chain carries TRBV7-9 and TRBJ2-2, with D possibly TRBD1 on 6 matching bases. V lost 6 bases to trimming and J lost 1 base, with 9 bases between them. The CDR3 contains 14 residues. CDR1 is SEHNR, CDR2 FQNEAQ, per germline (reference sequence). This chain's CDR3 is CASRPQGNTGELFF. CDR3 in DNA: TGTGCCAGCAGACCACAGGGGAACACCGGGGAGCTGTTTTTT.

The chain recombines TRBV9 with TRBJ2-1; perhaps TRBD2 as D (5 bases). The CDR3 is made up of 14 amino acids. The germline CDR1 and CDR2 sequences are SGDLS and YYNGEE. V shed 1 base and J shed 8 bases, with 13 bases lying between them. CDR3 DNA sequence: TGTGCCAGCAGCGTAACGGCGAGGAGGCATGAGCAGTTCTTC. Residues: CASSVTARRHEQFF. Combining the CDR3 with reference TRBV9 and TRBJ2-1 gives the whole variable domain DSGVTQTPKHLITATGQRVTLRCSPRSGDLSVYWYQQSLDQGLQFLIQYYNGEERAKGNILERFSAQQFPDLHSELNLSSLELGDSALYFCASSVTARRHEQFFGPGTRLTVL.

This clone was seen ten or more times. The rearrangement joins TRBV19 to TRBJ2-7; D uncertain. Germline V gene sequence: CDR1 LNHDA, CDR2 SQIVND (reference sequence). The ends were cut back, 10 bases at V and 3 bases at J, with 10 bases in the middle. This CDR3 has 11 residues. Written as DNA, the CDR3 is TGTGCCACCACGGAGAGCTACGAGCAGTACTTC. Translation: CATTESYEQYF.

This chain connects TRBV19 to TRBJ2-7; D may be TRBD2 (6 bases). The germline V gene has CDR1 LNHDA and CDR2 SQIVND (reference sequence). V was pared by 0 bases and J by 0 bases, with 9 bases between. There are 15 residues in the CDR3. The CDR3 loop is CASSIDRGISYEQYF. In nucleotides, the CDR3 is TGTGCCAGTAGTATAGACCGGGGGATCTCCTACGAGCAGTACTTC.

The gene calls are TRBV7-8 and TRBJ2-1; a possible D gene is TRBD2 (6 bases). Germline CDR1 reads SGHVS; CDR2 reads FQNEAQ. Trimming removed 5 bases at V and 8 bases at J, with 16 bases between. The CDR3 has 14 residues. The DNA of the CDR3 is TGTGCCAGCAGCGCTCGCGAGGCTAGCGATGAGCAGTTCTTC. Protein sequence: CASSAREASDEQFF.

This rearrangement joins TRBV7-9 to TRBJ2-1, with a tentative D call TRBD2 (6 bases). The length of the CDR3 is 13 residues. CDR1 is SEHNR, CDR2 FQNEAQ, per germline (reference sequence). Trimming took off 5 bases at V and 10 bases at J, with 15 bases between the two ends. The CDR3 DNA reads TGTGCCAGCAGCCGCGGGCAGGGAGGCGAGCAGTTCTTC. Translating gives CASSRGQGGEQFF.